The 15 T cell receptor beta chains below all came from one sample that was sequenced in a study of CD8 T cells in Susac syndrome. Random-hexamer reverse transcription was applied to roughly 0.5 to 1 ug RNA. TCRdb recomputed calls from the immunoSEQ multiplex PCR reads with MiXCR, one row per CDR3 protein. The sample records roughly 200,000 distinct CDR3 sequences, around 96% being singletons. Sequencing was done on a sample of CD4+ T cells from PBMCs. Receptors originate from a human donor in good health.

The chain carries TRBV29-1 and TRBJ2-7, with 7 nucleotides matching TRBD2. V was clipped by 3 bases and J by 2 bases; unmatched bases: 4. The CDR3 covers 13 residues. Germline V lookup: CDR1 SQVTM, CDR2 ANQGSEA. The CDR3 bases are TGCAGCGTTGACGCGGGAGCGACCTACGAGCAGTACTTC. Translated, it gives CSVDAGATYEQYF.

In its sample, this clonotype was seen once. J is TRBJ2-3 and V is TRBV30; 8 nucleotides agree with TRBD1. J was trimmed by 4 bases and V by 3 bases; bases with no gene match: 15. The CDR3 loop spans 17 amino acids. Germline V gives CDR1 GTSNPN, CDR2 SVGIG (reference sequence). CDR3 region: CAWRAGRGQGDSDTQYF. Written as DNA, the CDR3 is TGTGCCTGGAGGGCCGGTCGAGGACAGGGTGACTCAGATACGCAGTATTTT.

Here the CDR3 reads CASSEWGSTDTQYF. CDR3 nucleotide sequence: TGTGCCAGCAGTGAATGGGGGTCCACAGATACGCAGTATTTT. This rearrangement joins TRBV25-1 to TRBJ2-3, with D perhaps assigned TRBD1 or TRBD2 (5 bases each). V lost 1 base and J lost 2, with 7 bases in between. The CDR3 spans 14 residues. Looked up from germline, CDR1 is MGHDK and CDR2 is SYGVNS.

In its sample, this clonotype was seen once. The chain is built from TRBV28 and TRBJ2-7, with 7 bases aligning to TRBD1. Germline lookup yields CDR1 MDHEN and CDR2 SYDVKM. This CDR3 is built from 14 residues. V gave up 6 bases and J gave up 1 base; unmatched junction bases: 6. The CDR3 DNA reads TGTGCCAGCAGGAGACAGGGAAGGTCCTACGAGCAGTACTTC. It encodes CASRRQGRSYEQYF.

The CDR3 reads CASSFRLRRESNEQYF. The CDR3 nucleotides read TGTGCCAGCAGCTTCCGACTAAGGAGGGAGTCCAACGAGCAGTACTTC. V usage is TRBV14 and J usage is TRBJ2-7; tentatively, D is TRBD2 (6 bases). This CDR3 is built from 16 residues. Trimming shortened V by 5 bases and J by 5 bases, and 22 bases separated the two germline ends. Germline V gives CDR1 SGHDN, CDR2 FVKESK.

V gene TRBV27 combines with J gene TRBJ2-3; TRBD1 might be the D (5 bases). The V end lost 2 bases, the J end lost 3 bases, and 12 bases lay between the germline ends. Germline CDR1 and CDR2: MNHEY and SMNVEV (reference sequence). The CDR3 has 15 amino acids. DNA of the CDR3: TGTGCCAGCAGTTTACGGTCAGGGTGGACAGATACGCAGTATTTT. Its protein product is CASSLRSGWTDTQYF.

This chain links TRBV7-2 with TRBJ2-5, with 11 bases fitting TRBD2. CDR1 is SGHTA and CDR2 is FQGNSA in the germline V gene. V lost 4 bases and J lost 5; bases outside the gene matches: 3. This CDR3 is 14 amino acids long. The CDR3 loop reads CASSSLAGGETQYF. CDR3 coding DNA: TGTGCCAGCAGCTCTTTAGCGGGAGGGGAGACCCAGTACTTC.

The V gene is TRBV4-1, the J gene TRBJ1-2, with TRBD1 as a possible D gene (5 bases). V was shortened by 0 bases and J by 2 bases, with 7 bases between the two germline ends. CDR3 length: 14 residues. Germline CDR1 is MGHRA and CDR2 is YSYEKL. The CDR3 nucleotides are TGCGCCAGCAGCCAAGACAGGGTCAACTATGGCTACACCTTC. Translated, it gives CASSQDRVNYGYTF.

V gene TRBV7-2 combines with J gene TRBJ2-7; no definite D call. Germline CDR1 SGHTA, CDR2 FQGNSA. This CDR3 has 12 residues. V shed 8 bases and J shed 1 base, with 9 bases lying between them. CDR3 amino acids: CASGHSSYEQYF. The CDR3 DNA sequence: TGTGCCAGCGGGCACAGTTCCTACGAGCAGTACTTC.

The chain links TRBV20-1 to TRBJ2-7; 8 positions match TRBD2. V trimming: 3 bases; J trimming: 3 bases; junction bases outside the gene matches: 4. Per the germline V gene, CDR1 is DFQATT and CDR2 is SNEGSKA (reference sequence). The CDR3 spans 13 residues. DNA for the CDR3: TGCAGTGCTAGCGGGAGGGTCCTCTACGAGCAGTACTTC. This translates into CSASGRVLYEQYF.

The V call is TRBV28, the J call TRBJ2-7; TRBD2 aligns across 9 bases. Germline CDR1 is MDHEN and CDR2 is SYDVKM. CDR3 length: 15 residues. Trimming took 6 bases from V and 5 from J; bases not matched to a gene: 11. The CDR3 bases are TGTGCCAGCAGGCTTAGCGGGAGAGACAGGAACGAGCAGTACTTC. This encodes CASRLSGRDRNEQYF.

V usage is TRBV3-1 and J usage is TRBJ2-7, with D uncertain. Deletions cut 4 bases from V and 3 bases from J, with 16 bases between. The CDR3 spans 15 residues. Germline-derived CDR1 and CDR2 are LGHDT and YNNKEL (reference sequence). The CDR3 bases are TGTGCCAGCAGCCCGCAACCGGACGGGTACTACGAGCAGTACTTC. It specifies CASSPQPDGYYEQYF.

The genes are TRBV12-3 or TRBV12-4 and TRBJ1-5; 8 bases line up with TRBD1. The J segment lost 10 bases and the V segment lost 3 bases, leaving 5 bases of the junction unmatched. The CDR3 is 13 amino acids. The CDR3 region has the DNA TGTGCCAGCAGTTTCGACAGGGGATTCCCCCAGCATTTT. Residues: CASSFDRGFPQHF.

The rearrangement joins TRBV30 to TRBJ1-2, with D possibly being TRBD1 (6 bases). The ends were cut back, 2 bases at V and 2 bases at J, with 9 bases in the middle. The CDR3 spans 13 residues. Germline CDR1 GTSNPN, CDR2 SVGIG (reference sequence). This CDR3 reads CAWSPGDNYGYTF. The CDR3 nucleotides read TGTGCCTGGAGTCCAGGGGACAACTATGGCTACACCTTC.

The J gene is TRBJ2-5, the V gene TRBV30; D remains unclear. The CDR3 loop spans 13 amino acids. CDR1 and CDR2 from the germline V gene are GTSNPN and SVGIG (reference sequence). The ends were cut back, 7 bases at V and 4 bases at J, with 16 bases in the middle. CDR3: CASIPGGRETQYF. The CDR3 DNA reads TGTGCCTCCATACCGGGCGGAAGAGAGACCCAGTACTTC.